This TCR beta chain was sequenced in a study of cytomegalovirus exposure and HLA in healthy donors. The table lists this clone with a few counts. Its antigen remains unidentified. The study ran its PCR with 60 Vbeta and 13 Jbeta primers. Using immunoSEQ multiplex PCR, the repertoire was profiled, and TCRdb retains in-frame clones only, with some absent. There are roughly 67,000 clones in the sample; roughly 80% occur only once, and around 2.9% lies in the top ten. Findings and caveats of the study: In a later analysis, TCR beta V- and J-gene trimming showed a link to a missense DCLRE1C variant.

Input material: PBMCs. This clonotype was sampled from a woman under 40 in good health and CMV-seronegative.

CDR3 nucleotide sequence: TGTGCCAGCAGTTTTACTCGGGGTTCACCCCTCCACTTT. Its protein product is CASSFTRGSPLHF. The chain carries TRBV27 and TRBJ1-6; D is unclear. The germline V and J ends were trimmed by 3 bases and 9 bases, with 9 bases remaining between them. CDR1 and CDR2 from the germline V gene are MNHEY and SMNVEV (reference sequence). The CDR3 loop spans 13 amino acids.